One and the same sample provided the 28 T cell receptor beta chains below, sequenced in a study of tumor-infiltrating lymphocytes in glioblastoma multiforme. Three nested ARM-PCR rounds with V-beta and C-beta primers built TCRB libraries. TCRdb re-analysed the multiplex PCR reads in MiXCR, keeping a single row per CDR3 protein. The table shows about 16,000 distinct CDR3 sequences, with roughly 73% occurring only once. The material sequenced was brain tumor tissue. Receptors originate from a male donor with glioblastoma.

The chain carries TRBV20-1 and TRBJ2-1; TRBD2 aligns across 11 bases. The CDR3 runs to 16 residues. Germline V gene lookup returns CDR1 DFQATT and CDR2 SNEGSKA (reference sequence). V shed 6 bases and J 10 bases; nucleotides not matched to a gene: 17. CDR3 protein: CSAQSLLAGDRGEQFF. CDR3 DNA sequence: TGCAGTGCCCAGTCACTACTAGCGGGAGACCGTGGAGAGCAGTTCTTC.

On this clonotype: Mismatch with germline at one junction end may stem from a read error. The chain combines TRBV6-5 with TRBJ1-2, with 9 bases lining up with TRBD1. This CDR3 is 12 amino acids long. The germline V gene encodes CDR1 MNHEY and CDR2 SVGAGI. CDR3 protein: CTSRDRVLSYTF. In nucleotides, the CDR3 is TGTACCAGCAGGGACAGGGTGTTGAGCTACACCTTC.

V is TRBV11-2 and J is TRBJ2-5; D may be TRBD1 or TRBD2 (5 bases each). Germline V gives CDR1 SGHAT, CDR2 FQNNGV. The length of the CDR3 is 13 residues. V was clipped by 3 bases and J by 10 bases, with 15 bases between them. The CDR3 DNA reads as TGTGCCAGCAGCTTGGGGGAACAGGAGGTCCAGTACTTC. Amino acids: CASSLGEQEVQYF. The full variable domain, completed using reference TRBV11-2 and TRBJ2-5, is EAGVAQSPRYKIIEKRQSVAFWCNPISGHATLYWYQQILGQGPKLLIQFQNNGVVDDSQLPKDRFSAERLKGVDSTLKIQPAKLEDSAVYLCASSLGEQEVQYFGPGTRLLVL.

This clonotype was seen more than once but under ten times. The chain uses TRBV12-3 or TRBV12-4 and TRBJ2-7; possible D gene TRBD1, 5 bases. V was pared by 6 bases and J by 8 bases, with 17 bases between. This CDR3 is built from 13 residues. CDR3 sequence: CASRTAAEHKQYF. The DNA of the CDR3 is TGTGCCAGCAGGACAGCTGCGGAACACAAGCAGTACTTC.

This chain joins TRBV20-1 and TRBJ2-7, with D perhaps matching TRBD1 (6 bases). Trimming shortened V by 7 bases and J by 5 bases, and 21 bases separated the two germline ends. The CDR3 totals 14 residues. The V gene's germline CDR1 is DFQATT and CDR2 SNEGSKA (reference sequence). The CDR3: CSVRALGGVHEQYF. In DNA form, the CDR3 reads TGCAGTGTCAGGGCACTAGGGGGAGTTCACGAGCAGTACTTC.

The V call is TRBV11-2, the J call TRBJ2-2; 8 bases are a match to TRBD1. Germline CDR1 is SGHAT and CDR2 is FQNNGV. The CDR3 is 16 residues long. Unmatched junction bases numbered 3, after V lost 2 bases and J lost 1 base. The CDR3 DNA is TGTGCCAGCAGCTTAAAAGGGACAGGGAACACCGGGGAGCTGTTTTTT. It translates to CASSLKGTGNTGELFF. Variable domain in full (rest from reference TRBV11-2 and TRBJ2-2): EAGVAQSPRYKIIEKRQSVAFWCNPISGHATLYWYQQILGQGPKLLIQFQNNGVVDDSQLPKDRFSAERLKGVDSTLKIQPAKLEDSAVYLCASSLKGTGNTGELFFGEGSRLTVL.

Comment on this clonotype: In this CDR3 the conserved last residue, phenylalanine or tryptophan, is missing, so a read error is likely. The chain carries TRBV11-3 and TRBJ2-1, with TRBD2 matching over 9 bases. Germline-derived CDR1 and CDR2 are SGHNT and YENEEA. The V segment lost 5 bases and the J segment 2 bases; nucleotides outside the gene matches: 19. This CDR3 spans 20 amino acids. The CDR3 loop reads CASSGGSSGISSGPYNEQFL. In DNA, the CDR3 is TGTGCCAGCAGCGGAGGATCTAGCGGGATAAGTTCGGGACCCTACAATGAGCAGTTCCTC.

In regard to this clonotype: Just one base apart from a much larger clone, this may be a read error. The CDR3 DNA is TGCGCCAGCAGTGATCAGGTTGGCGCCTGGGAGCTGCTTTTT. It translates to CASSDQVGAWELLF. This chain links TRBV10-1 with TRBJ2-2; the D gene is possibly TRBD2 (5 bases). The CDR3 is 14 residues long. In germline, CDR1 is WNHNN, CDR2 SYGVQD (reference sequence).

Within the sample, this clonotype is medium-sized. This CDR3 reads CSAHTGVYGYTF. CDR3 coding DNA: TGCAGCGCACACACAGGGGTATATGGCTACACCTTC. The chain is built from TRBV29-1 and TRBJ1-2; 7 nucleotides match TRBD1. The CDR3 contains 12 residues. Unmatched junction bases numbered 7, after V lost 7 bases and J lost 5 bases. CDR1 SQVTM and CDR2 ANQGSEA come from the germline V gene.

There are a few counts of this clonotype. A much larger clone is a single base away; this may be a read error. The gene calls are TRBV18 and TRBJ2-7, with no clear D. The germline CDR1 and CDR2 sequences are KGHSH and LQKENI. The CDR3 runs to 14 residues. Deletions cut 3 bases from V and 6 bases from J, with 15 bases between. The CDR3 here is CASSPNPAAGEQYF. CDR3 coding DNA: TGTGCCAGCTCACCCAACCCGGCGGCAGGCGAGCAGTACTTC.

This chain links TRBV11-2 with TRBJ2-1; TRBD1 agrees at 9 bases. The CDR3 is 18 residues long. The V and J ends lost 5 bases and 2 bases, in that order; junction bases with no gene match: 13. Germline V CDR1 and CDR2: SGHAT, FQNNGV. The CDR3 bases are TGTGCCAGCAGCGGCGACAGGGGGATTAGCGGAACCTACAATGAGCAGTTCTTC. As protein: CASSGDRGISGTYNEQFF.

Concerning this clonotype: One base away lies a much larger clone, so this may be a sequencing read error. The CDR3 DNA sequence: TGTGCCAGCAGCCACGGACTAGACCCCCGGGAGCTGTTTTTT. Amino acid sequence: CASSHGLDPRELFF. The rearrangement links TRBV11-2 to TRBJ2-2, with 7 bases that match TRBD2. V was clipped by 5 bases and J by 9 bases; unmatched bases: 9. This CDR3 contains 14 residues. Germline CDR1 SGHAT, CDR2 FQNNGV.

A note on this clonotype: The junction and the germline gene differ at one end; a read error may be behind it. The CDR3 sequence is CSRQNLASGVSPLHF. In DNA, the CDR3 is TGCTCCAGGCAAAATCTGGCATCTGGGGTTTCACCCCTCCACTTT. The gene calls are TRBV4-1 and TRBJ1-6; no reliable D call. Germline-derived CDR1 and CDR2 are MGHRA and YSYEKL. CDR3 length equals 15 residues.

This clonotype has more than one count but fewer than ten. The V and J genes are TRBV6-5 and TRBJ2-3, with D hard to call. CDR1 is MNHEY, CDR2 SVGAGI, per germline. Trimming removed 4 bases at V and 5 bases at J, with 10 bases between. This CDR3 comprises 13 residues. This CDR3 reads CASSFVVGDTQYF. CDR3 nucleotides: TGTGCCAGCAGTTTCGTCGTAGGAGATACGCAGTATTTT.

V gene TRBV6-5 combines with J gene TRBJ2-1; possible D gene TRBD1, 5 bases. This CDR3 region has 16 residues. Germline CDR1 and CDR2: MNHEY and SVGAGI. V was shortened by 6 bases and J by 9 bases, with 24 bases between the two germline ends. CDR3 amino acids: CASSLKSPSRAVEQFF. The DNA for the CDR3 is TGTGCCAGCAGCCTAAAATCCCCTTCCAGGGCGGTTGAGCAGTTCTTC.

This clonotype showed up just a few times. The chain is built from TRBV11-2 and TRBJ2-3; 9 bases agree with TRBD2. Germline-derived CDR1 and CDR2 are SGHAT and FQNNGV. V dropped 4 bases and J dropped 5; count of bases not matched to a gene: 4. This CDR3 contains 14 residues. CDR3: CASSWGAGGDTQYF. CDR3 in DNA: TGTGCCAGCAGCTGGGGAGCGGGGGGAGATACGCAGTATTTT.

As to this clonotype: Sequence at one end of the junction differs from germline and may be a read error. The chain joins TRBV5-1 to TRBJ2-7, with 10 bases identical to TRBD1. Germline loops: CDR1 SGHRS, CDR2 YFSETQ. The CDR3 loop spans 17 amino acids. The CDR3 DNA reads TGCGTCAGCAGCGTCGCCCTTCGCGGGACAGGGGAGGATGAGCAGTACTTC. Its translation: CVSSVALRGTGEDEQYF.

This clonotype was seen a handful of times. This sequence may be a read error, since a much larger clone differs from it by one base. The V call is TRBV5-1, the J call TRBJ2-3; maybe TRBD2 (6 bases). V gave up 1 base and J gave up 6 bases, with 21 bases separating them. The CDR3 is 17 residues long. Germline CDR1 is SGHRS and CDR2 is YFSETQ. The CDR3 spells CASSLLIGTQRADTQYF. CDR3 nucleotides: TGCGCCAGCAGCTTGCTTATTGGGACTCAGAGGGCGGATACGCAGTATTTT.

As to this clonotype: Because the CDR3 is missing its conserved closing phenylalanine or tryptophan, this is likely a read error. The chain couples TRBV5-6 to TRBJ2-1, with D uncertain. The CDR3 loop spans 13 amino acids. From germline, CDR1 is SGHDT and CDR2 YYEEEE. CDR3 loop: CASNTVAYNEQFI. The CDR3 nucleotides read TGTGCCAGCAACACCGTTGCCTATAATGAGCAGTTCATC.

The gene calls are TRBV4-1 and TRBJ1-6, with unresolved D. CDR3 length: 15 amino acids. CDR1 and CDR2 from the germline V gene are MGHRA and YSYEKL. Trimming removed 8 bases at V and 18 bases at J, with 29 bases between. In DNA, the CDR3 is TGCGCCAGCCAAAACCTGGCATCTGGGGTCTCACACCACCACTTT. The encoded protein is CASQNLASGVSHHHF.

Comment on this clonotype: A junction boundary mismatches the germline segment, possibly from a read error. The rearrangement joins TRBV11-2 to TRBJ2-4; TRBD2 matches 10 bases. Germline V gene lookup returns CDR1 SGHAT and CDR2 FQNNGV. This CDR3 is built from 16 residues. Here the CDR3 reads CASSLTSGATKNFQYF. CDR3 nucleotide sequence: TGTGCCAGCAGCCTAACTAGCGGGGCTACCAAAAACTTTCAGTACTTC.

The V call is TRBV29-1, the J call TRBJ1-1, with TRBD1 as a possible D gene (5 bases). CDR3 size: 13 residues. Germline values: CDR1 SQVTM, CDR2 ANQGSEA. V lost 7 bases and J lost 0, with 12 bases in between. Here the CDR3 reads CSGQTAMNTEAFF. The CDR3 DNA is TGCAGCGGCCAGACAGCCATGAACACTGAAGCTTTCTTT.

This clonotype came up many times. The chain uses TRBV6-5 and TRBJ1-5; possibly TRBD1 for D (6 bases). The CDR3 covers 15 residues. Between the trimmed V and J ends, which lost 0 bases and 7 bases, there was a span of 13 bases. Germline V CDR1 and CDR2: MNHEY, SVGAGI. The chain's CDR3 is CASSYSTGTGQPQHF. CDR3 nucleotide sequence: TGTGCCAGCAGTTACTCCACAGGGACGGGACAGCCCCAGCATTTT.

This clonotype was detected a few times. V gene TRBV11-3 combines with J gene TRBJ2-3, with a weak D call TRBD1 (5 bases). Germline V gene lookup returns CDR1 SGHNT and CDR2 YENEEA. The CDR3 consists of 15 residues. V lost 9 bases and J lost 0, with 16 bases in between. For the CDR3, the DNA is TGTGCCAGAAGCGCCTGGGGCGGTAGCACAGATACGCAGTATTTT. This codes for CARSAWGGSTDTQYF.

This clonotype turned up a few times. V gene TRBV11-1 combines with J gene TRBJ1-1, with D unresolved. The CDR3 is 14 amino acids. Trimming removed 1 base from V and 11 bases from J, with 17 bases in between. Germline V CDR1 and CDR2: SGHAT, FQDESV (reference sequence). CDR3 loop: CASSLGERNSEAFF. The CDR3 DNA reads as TGTGCCAGCAGCTTAGGGGAGAGGAACAGCGAGGCTTTCTTT.

As for this clonotype: A junction boundary mismatches the germline segment, possibly from a read error. The DNA of the CDR3 is TGCACCGTTGAACCGACTGGTGGGAGGTTGGAGACCCAGTACTTC. Residues: CTVEPTGGRLETQYF. The chain couples TRBV29-1 to TRBJ2-5; TRBD2 is a possible D gene (6 bases). CDR1 is SQVTM and CDR2 is ANQGSEA in the germline V gene. This CDR3 is built from 15 residues.

This rearrangement joins TRBV20-1 to TRBJ2-7; the D is unclear. The CDR3 runs 15 residues. Looked up from germline, CDR1 is DFQATT and CDR2 is SNEGSKA (reference sequence). Trimming shortened V by 1 base and J by 6 bases, and 19 bases separated the two germline ends. Here the CDR3 reads CSARGLTVGLCEQYF. Here the CDR3 DNA reads TGCAGTGCTAGAGGGCTAACGGTAGGGTTGTGCGAGCAGTACTTC.

Worth noting for this clonotype: A much larger clone lies one base from this, so it may be a read error. The V call is TRBV6-5, the J call TRBJ1-1; no reliable D call. The CDR3 length is 12 residues. Germline values: CDR1 MNHEY, CDR2 SVGAGI. The CDR3 spells CASGYSNTEAFF. DNA of the CDR3: TGTGCCAGCGGTTACTCGAACACTGAAGCTTTCTTT.